This T cell receptor beta chain stems from a study of blood T cell repertoires in COVID-19. Assay: immunoSEQ multiplex PCR; the TCRdb copy retains only in-frame clones and omits some. The sample lists more than 350,000 clones, approximately 87% seen once, with roughly 10% in the top ten. Participants, about 18 to 90 years old, spanned approximately 26 US areas. Assignments of participants to cohorts depended upon their own reported clinical history. Trimming stripped 4 bases from V and 2 bases from J, with 5 bases between. Germline CDR1 reads SNHLY; CDR2 reads FYNNEI. This CDR3 has 13 residues. The sequence derives from a woman aged 50 to 65 who had recovered from COVID-19. Sequencing input: PBMCs or T cells enriched from blood (not recorded which). The V and J genes are TRBV2 and TRBJ2-2; D not resolved. The CDR3 region has the DNA TGTGCCAGCAGTGCCCATAACACCGGGGAGCTGTTTTTT. This sequence encodes CASSAHNTGELFF.